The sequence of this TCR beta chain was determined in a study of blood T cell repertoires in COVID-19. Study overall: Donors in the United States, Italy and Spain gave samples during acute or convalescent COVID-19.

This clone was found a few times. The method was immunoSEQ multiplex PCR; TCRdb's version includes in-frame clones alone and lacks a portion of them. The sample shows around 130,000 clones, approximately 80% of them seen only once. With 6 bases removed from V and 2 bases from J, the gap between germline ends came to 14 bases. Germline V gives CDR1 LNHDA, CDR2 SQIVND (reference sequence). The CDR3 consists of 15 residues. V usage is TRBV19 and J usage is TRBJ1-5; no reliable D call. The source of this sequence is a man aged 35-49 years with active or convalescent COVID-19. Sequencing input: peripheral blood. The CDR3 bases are TGTGCCAGTAGGCCACGGGGTTTAGGCAATCAGCCCCAGCATTTT. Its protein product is CASRPRGLGNQPQHF.